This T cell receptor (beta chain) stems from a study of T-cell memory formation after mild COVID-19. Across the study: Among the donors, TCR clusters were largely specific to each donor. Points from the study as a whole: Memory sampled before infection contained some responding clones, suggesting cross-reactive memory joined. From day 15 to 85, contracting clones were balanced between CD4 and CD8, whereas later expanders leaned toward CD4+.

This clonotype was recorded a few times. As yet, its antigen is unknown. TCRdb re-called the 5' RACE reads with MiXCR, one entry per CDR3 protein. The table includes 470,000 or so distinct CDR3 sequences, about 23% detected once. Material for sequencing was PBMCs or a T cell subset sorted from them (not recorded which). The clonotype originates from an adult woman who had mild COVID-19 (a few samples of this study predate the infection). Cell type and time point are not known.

CDR3 nucleotide sequence: TGCGCCAGCAGCCAAGATCCCCGGCTAGCGGGGGGTTACAATGAGCAGTTCTTC. Its protein is CASSQDPRLAGGYNEQFF. The gene calls are TRBV4-1 and TRBJ2-1; 11 bases match TRBD2. The germline gives CDR1 MGHRA, CDR2 YSYEKL. Germline trimming cut 0 bases from V and 4 bases from J; bases unmatched to any gene: 8. The CDR3 covers 18 residues.